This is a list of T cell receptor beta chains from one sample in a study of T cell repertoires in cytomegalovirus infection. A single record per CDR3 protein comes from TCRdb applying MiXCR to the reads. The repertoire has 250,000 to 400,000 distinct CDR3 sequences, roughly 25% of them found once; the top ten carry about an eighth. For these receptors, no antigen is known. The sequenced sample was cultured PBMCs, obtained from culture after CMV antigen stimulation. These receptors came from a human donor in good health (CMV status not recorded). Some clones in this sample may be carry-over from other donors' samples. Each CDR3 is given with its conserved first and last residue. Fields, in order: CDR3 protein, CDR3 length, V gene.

cdr3_aa: CASSFVEGQNLHF
cdr3_length: 13
v_call: TRBV7-8

cdr3_aa: CASSSIEILNEQFF
cdr3_length: 14
v_call: TRBV6-2/TRBV6-3

cdr3_aa: CASSQAGGPWEETQYF
cdr3_length: 16
v_call: TRBV7-8

cdr3_aa: CASSLRYTEAFF
cdr3_length: 12
v_call: TRBV28

cdr3_aa: CAISEGGGERTDTQYF
cdr3_length: 16
v_call: TRBV10-3

cdr3_aa: CASSLGAGSYGYTF
cdr3_length: 14
v_call: TRBV7-2

cdr3_aa: CASSIYDEQFF
cdr3_length: 11
v_call: TRBV19

cdr3_aa: CASSYSGVLGLAGNEQFF
cdr3_length: 18
v_call: TRBV6-2/TRBV6-3

cdr3_aa: CASSRNPGTSGSEEQYF
cdr3_length: 17
v_call: TRBV5-1

cdr3_aa: CASSELSGNAGELFF
cdr3_length: 15
v_call: TRBV6-1

cdr3_aa: CASSQAGTGEGYTF
cdr3_length: 14
v_call: TRBV4-3

cdr3_aa: CASSLVRPDGDNEKLFF
cdr3_length: 17
v_call: TRBV7-6

cdr3_aa: CASSLLIGGSNTEAFF
cdr3_length: 16
v_call: TRBV28

cdr3_aa: CASSLASTPDTQYF
cdr3_length: 14
v_call: TRBV7-2

cdr3_aa: CASSQGTESSYEQYF
cdr3_length: 15
v_call: TRBV4-3

cdr3_aa: CASSYRQVNEAFF
cdr3_length: 13
v_call: TRBV7-9

cdr3_aa: CSARGFPVGGVTEAFF
cdr3_length: 16
v_call: TRBV20-1

cdr3_aa: CASSLWTGMAGNTIYF
cdr3_length: 16
v_call: TRBV12-3/TRBV12-4

cdr3_aa: CASSLGDPELFF
cdr3_length: 12
v_call: TRBV5-6

cdr3_aa: CATSDPTAGEDTQYF
cdr3_length: 15
v_call: TRBV24-1

cdr3_aa: CASSSLPGAYEQYF
cdr3_length: 14
v_call: TRBV7-2

cdr3_aa: CASSYRRLAGENEQFF
cdr3_length: 16
v_call: TRBV6-2/TRBV6-3

cdr3_aa: CASSLRTSARGDTQYF
cdr3_length: 16
v_call: TRBV27

cdr3_aa: CASSLAGRHSGANVLTF
cdr3_length: 17
v_call: TRBV6-6

cdr3_aa: CASSQERGPRAQYF
cdr3_length: 14
v_call: TRBV4-3

cdr3_aa: CASSFGIAGGFGNQPQHF
cdr3_length: 18
v_call: TRBV12-3/TRBV12-4

cdr3_aa: CASSNRAPLAEAFF
cdr3_length: 14
v_call: TRBV19

cdr3_aa: CASSQVAGTTVTNTEAFF
cdr3_length: 18
v_call: TRBV4-1

cdr3_aa: CASSELRTVARGYTF
cdr3_length: 15
v_call: TRBV12-3/TRBV12-4

cdr3_aa: CASSFPLQRAEQYF
cdr3_length: 14
v_call: TRBV28

cdr3_aa: CASSLRGRGVYGYTF
cdr3_length: 15
v_call: TRBV7-2

cdr3_aa: CASSSINSPLHF
cdr3_length: 12
v_call: TRBV27

cdr3_aa: CAWSFWDRAYGYTF
cdr3_length: 14
v_call: TRBV30

cdr3_aa: CASSLALGGTEAFF
cdr3_length: 14
v_call: TRBV7-2

cdr3_aa: CASSPGQELFYF
cdr3_length: 12
v_call: TRBV7-9